The entry below gives a single T cell receptor beta chain sequence along with its context. Its antigen is unidentified. Primers used in a second PCR of about 6 to 11 cycles were a sample-barcoded 5' primer and a J-beta primer mix. Every cDNA molecule carried a tag from a template-switch adaptor bearing 12 random nucleotides. TCRdb recomputed calls from the 5' RACE reads with MiXCR, one row per CDR3 protein. The data show 920,000 or so distinct CDR3 sequences, with under 55% seen just once and 18% held by the top ten. This sample was taken from a study of blood T cells in healthy people across ages. Germline lookup yields CDR1 SNHLY and CDR2 FYNNEI. The CDR3 totals 17 residues. With 5 bases removed from V and 0 bases from J, the gap between germline ends came to 14 bases. Study-level findings and limits: Reliance upon unsorted PBMCs precluded definitive naive versus antigen-experienced comparison. A strong correlation between TCR beta diversity and naive T cell percentage was seen. Per million T cells, TCR beta diversity dropped roughly linearly as age increased.

This receptor was obtained from a woman aged 55-69 years in good health. The chain joins TRBV2 to TRBJ2-6; D remains unclear. The sample was blood. The CDR3 DNA reads TGTGCCAGCAGTCGGGTCCTAACCTTCTCTGGGGCCAACGTCCTGACTTTC. As protein: CASSRVLTFSGANVLTF.